These 14 T cell receptor beta chains came from one sample sequenced in a study of T-cell memory formation after mild COVID-19. TCRdb re-analysed the 5' RACE reads in MiXCR, keeping a single row per CDR3 protein. The data hold more than 450,000 distinct CDR3 sequences, with about a sixth observed a single time. Sequences were obtained from PBMCs or a T cell subset sorted from them (not recorded which). The origin of the receptors is an adult woman who had mild COVID-19 (a few samples of this study predate the infection). Cell type and time point are not known.

This clonotype was seen a handful of times. The V call is TRBV12-3 or TRBV12-4, the J call TRBJ2-5; the D gene could be TRBD1 or TRBD2 (5 bases each). V shed 0 bases and J shed 2 bases, with 13 bases lying between them. The CDR3 consists of 16 residues. The CDR3 loop reads CASSLAGVGRQETQYF. The CDR3 coding sequence is TGTGCCAGCAGTTTAGCGGGTGTGGGACGGCAAGAGACCCAGTACTTC.

This clonotype turned up a few times. The chain employs TRBV5-5 and TRBJ2-1; maybe TRBD1 (8 bases). Per the germline V gene, CDR1 is SGHKS and CDR2 is YYEKEE (reference sequence). The CDR3 is 18 amino acids. V shed 3 bases and J shed 8 bases, with 27 bases lying between them. The CDR3 DNA reads TGTGCCAGCAGCTGGGACTACTCAGGGGGCGCGGGGTTTTATGAGCAGTTCTTC. Its translation: CASSWDYSGGAGFYEQFF. Together with reference TRBV5-5 and TRBJ2-1, the CDR3 gives the full variable domain: DAGVTQSPTHLIKTRGQQVTLRCSPISGHKSVSWYQQVLGQGPQFIFQYYEKEERGRGNFPDRFSARQFPNYSSELNVNALLLGDSALYLCASSWDYSGGAGFYEQFFGPGTRLTVL.

This clonotype was seen a few times. The rearrangement uses TRBV2 and TRBJ1-2; 7 bases are shared with TRBD1. This CDR3 is 13 amino acids long. Germline CDR1 SNHLY, CDR2 FYNNEI. The trim removed 7 bases at V and 6 bases at J, leaving 8 bases unmatched. The CDR3 coding sequence is TGTGCCAGCATCACAGGGGCGGGAGATGGCTACACCTTC. Its protein is CASITGAGDGYTF.

The CDR3 region is CASSDPGQGFATNEKLFF. The CDR3 DNA reads as TGTGCCAGCAGCGATCCGGGACAGGGTTTTGCAACTAATGAAAAACTGTTTTTT. The chain joins TRBV7-8 to TRBJ1-4, with 9 bases lining up with TRBD1. Trimming at V came to 5 bases and at J to 0 bases, leaving 10 bases not matched to a gene. The CDR3 is made up of 18 amino acids. Germline V gene lookup returns CDR1 SGHVS and CDR2 FQNEAQ. Supplemented by reference TRBV7-8 and TRBJ1-4, the full variable domain reads GAGVSQSPRYKVAKRGQDVALRCDPISGHVSLFWYQQALGQGPEFLTYFQNEAQLDKSGLPSDRFFAERPEGSVSTLKIQRTQQEDSAVYLCASSDPGQGFATNEKLFFGSGTQLSVL.

This chain links TRBV11-2 with TRBJ2-7, with TRBD2 identical over 8 bases. The junction had 13 bases not matched to a gene; V was cut back by 4 bases and J by 5 bases. The CDR3 has 16 residues. The germline gives CDR1 SGHAT, CDR2 FQNNGV. The CDR3 DNA reads TGTGCCAGCAGCTCAGAGGCGGGAGGAAGGGCCCACGAGCAGTACTTC. Protein: CASSSEAGGRAHEQYF.

This chain links TRBV5-4 with TRBJ2-5, with D uncertain. This CDR3 is 12 amino acids long. The germline CDR1 and CDR2 sequences are SGHNT and YYREEE (reference sequence). V was shortened by 4 bases and J by 5 bases, with 9 bases between the two germline ends. The CDR3 nucleotides are TGTGCCAGCAGCAAACCCGAGGAGACCCAGTACTTC. Translated, it gives CASSKPEETQYF. Supplemented by reference TRBV5-4 and TRBJ2-5, the full variable domain reads ETGVTQSPTHLIKTRGQQVTLRCSSQSGHNTVSWYQQALGQGPQFIFQYYREEENGRGNFPPRFSGLQFPNYSSELNVNALELDDSALYLCASSKPEETQYFGPGTRLLVL.

The chain combines TRBV29-1 with TRBJ1-2; TRBD1 aligns across 7 bases. The length of the CDR3 is 15 residues. Per germline, CDR1 SQVTM and CDR2 ANQGSEA. With 1 base clipped from V and 8 bases from J, the junction kept 13 bases outside the gene matches. CDR3 bases: TGCAGCGTTGAAGTACGGGGACGAACGGGACAGGGCTACACCTTC. It encodes CSVEVRGRTGQGYTF.

The chain employs TRBV5-1 and TRBJ1-4; D gene ambiguous. Germline assignment: CDR1 SGHRS and CDR2 YFSETQ. Between the trimmed V and J ends, which lost 3 bases and 3 bases, there was a span of 9 bases. The CDR3 loop spans 14 amino acids. CDR3 protein: CASSSTVSNEKLFF. The CDR3 region has the DNA TGCGCCAGCAGCTCGACGGTTTCTAATGAAAAACTGTTTTTT.

This clonotype showed up just a few times. The rearrangement joins TRBV12-3 or TRBV12-4 to TRBJ2-4; a weak D match, TRBD2 (5 bases). The CDR3 has 16 residues. Trimming shortened V by 3 bases and J by 6 bases, and 18 bases separated the two germline ends. The CDR3 reads CASSFGINTRGNIQYF. The CDR3 DNA sequence: TGTGCCAGCAGTTTTGGGATAAACACCCGGGGAAACATTCAGTACTTC.

V and J are TRBV20-1 and TRBJ2-3; 13 nucleotides line up with TRBD2. Germline CDR1 and CDR2: DFQATT and SNEGSKA (reference sequence). Trimming cost V 2 bases and J 8 bases; bases outside gene matches: 4. The CDR3 has 14 residues. CDR3 residues: CSARFGLAGATQYF. As DNA, the CDR3 is TGCAGTGCTAGATTCGGACTAGCGGGAGCTACGCAGTATTTT.

This clonotype occurred a few times. The chain recombines TRBV4-1 with TRBJ2-2, with 7 bases fitting TRBD2. With V trimmed by 2 bases and J by 7 bases, 13 bases remained unmatched. The CDR3 spans 17 residues. CDR1 and CDR2 (germline): MGHRA, YSYEKL. CDR3 DNA: TGCGCCAGCAGCCAAACGTTTACGACTAGCATGGGCGGGGAGCTGTTTTTT. Translating it yields CASSQTFTTSMGGELFF.

The CDR3 here is CASSFTWAEAADTQYF. In DNA form, the CDR3 reads TGTGCCAGCAGTTTTACTTGGGCGGAGGCCGCAGATACGCAGTATTTT. The chain is built from TRBV6-5 and TRBJ2-3; D may be TRBD2 (5 bases). Per the germline V gene, CDR1 is MNHEY and CDR2 is SVGAGI. The CDR3 is 16 amino acids. Between the trimmed V and J ends, which lost 4 bases and 4 bases, there was a span of 18 bases.

There are a few counts of this clonotype. This sequence joins TRBV4-1 and TRBJ2-2; D ambiguous. V lost 4 bases to trimming and J lost 7 bases, with 10 bases between them. The CDR3 runs 13 residues. The germline V gene encodes CDR1 MGHRA and CDR2 YSYEKL. For the CDR3, the DNA is TGCGCCAGCAGCCCCTCCCCCCTCGGGGAGCTGTTTTTT. The encoded protein is CASSPSPLGELFF.

Only a few counts were recorded for this clonotype. This chain links TRBV27 with TRBJ1-2, with 9 bases fitting TRBD1. The CDR3 is 13 amino acids. Germline CDR1 MNHEY, CDR2 SMNVEV (reference sequence). V trimming: 5 bases; J trimming: 13 bases; junction bases outside the gene matches: 11. This CDR3 reads CASSPLPGQGFTF. The CDR3 DNA follows: TGTGCCAGCAGTCCCCTACCGGGACAGGGATTCACCTTC.